Shown below are 21 T cell receptor beta chains from a single sample sequenced in a study of shared clonotypes between healthy human individuals. Data came from immunoSEQ multiplex PCR; TCRdb stores just in-frame clones and leaves some out. Of about 870,000 clones listed, about 91% are singletons. CD45RO-negative, CCR7-selected cells formed the naive CD8 fraction, which excluded terminally differentiated effector memory CD45RA+ cells. Material for sequencing was naive CD8+ T cells sorted from blood. These receptors were taken from a man in his thirties or forties in good health.

The chain recombines TRBV27 with TRBJ2-3; 11 bases fit TRBD1. There are 17 residues in the CDR3. Trimming took 3 bases from V and 4 from J; bases not matched to a gene: 9. Germline CDR1 reads MNHEY; CDR2 reads SMNVEV (reference sequence). In nucleotides, the CDR3 is TGTGCCAGCAGTTTCATCAGGACAGGGGGCGGGGCAGATACGCAGTATTTT. It encodes CASSFIRTGGGADTQYF.

This clone showed up just once. The rearrangement uses TRBV19 and TRBJ2-6, with no clear D. With 10 bases removed from V and 2 bases from J, the gap between germline ends came to 12 bases. CDR1 is LNHDA and CDR2 is SQIVND in the germline V gene (reference sequence). The CDR3 length is 14 residues. The CDR3, as DNA: TGTGCCACCCGCGGTAGGGCTGGGGCCAACGTCCTGACTTTC. Translation: CATRGRAGANVLTF.

A single count supports this clone. The chain combines TRBV19 with TRBJ1-5; weak D call: TRBD1 (6 bases). Germline assignment: CDR1 LNHDA and CDR2 SQIVND (reference sequence). This CDR3 has 14 amino acids. V was clipped by 5 bases and J by 7 bases, with 15 bases between them. CDR3 nucleotides: TGTGCCAGTAGTTTACCAGGGACAAACCAGCCCCAGCATTTT. Its translation: CASSLPGTNQPQHF.

This sequence joins TRBV7-9 and TRBJ2-7, with 13 bases lining up with TRBD2. The CDR3 is 16 amino acids. Germline assignment: CDR1 SEHNR and CDR2 FQNEAQ (reference sequence). V was clipped by 5 bases and J by 5 bases; unmatched bases: 9. CDR3 protein: CASSRRTSGRFDEQYF. In DNA form, the CDR3 reads TGTGCCAGCAGCCGACGGACTAGCGGGAGATTCGACGAGCAGTACTTC. Drawing the rest from reference TRBV7-9 and TRBJ2-7, the complete variable domain is DTGVSQNPRHKITKRGQNVTFRCDPISEHNRLYWYRQTLGQGPEFLTYFQNEAQLEKSRLLSDRFSAERPKGSFSTLEIQRTEQGDSAMYLCASSRRTSGRFDEQYFGPGTRLTVT.

The rearrangement links TRBV27 to TRBJ1-5, with D unresolved. Germline V gives CDR1 MNHEY, CDR2 SMNVEV (reference sequence). The V and J ends lost 5 bases and 8 bases respectively, with 19 bases between them. This CDR3 is 15 amino acids long. This CDR3 is CASSLYWTHGEPQHF. In DNA form, the CDR3 reads TGTGCCAGCAGTCTCTACTGGACCCATGGGGAGCCCCAGCATTTT.

The chain uses TRBV27 and TRBJ1-3; D perhaps matches TRBD1 (5 bases). This CDR3 spans 14 amino acids. V lost 5 bases, J lost 1 base, and 9 bases lay in between. Germline V gene lookup returns CDR1 MNHEY and CDR2 SMNVEV (reference sequence). The DNA for the CDR3 is TGTGCCAGCAGTAGGGGCGGGTCTGGAAACACCATATATTTT. It encodes CASSRGGSGNTIYF.

This chain uses TRBV5-1 with TRBJ2-5; either TRBD1 or TRBD2 may supply D (6 bases each). The CDR3 has 15 amino acids. Trimming took off 5 bases at V and 2 bases at J, with 16 bases between the two ends. In germline, CDR1 is SGHRS, CDR2 YFSETQ. This CDR3 reads CASSTGTSGQETQYF. The CDR3, as DNA: TGCGCCAGCAGTACAGGGACAAGCGGGCAAGAGACCCAGTACTTC.

The chain has TRBV7-9 and TRBJ1-1; the match to TRBD1 covers 7 bases. CDR1 and CDR2 from the germline V gene are SEHNR and FQNEAQ (reference sequence). The CDR3 runs to 15 residues. The ends lost 3 bases at V and 5 bases at J; junction bases unmatched: 9. This CDR3 reads CASSFYTGARTEAFF. The CDR3, as DNA: TGTGCCAGCAGCTTCTATACAGGGGCAAGAACTGAAGCTTTCTTT.

The chain couples TRBV10-3 to TRBJ2-7, with 9 bases fitting TRBD1. Germline-derived CDR1 and CDR2 are ENHRY and SYGVKD. The J segment lost 1 base and the V segment lost 0 bases, leaving 4 bases of the junction unmatched. The CDR3 runs 16 residues. CDR3 DNA: TGTGCCATCAGTGAGTCGCCGGGACAGGGATCCTACGAGCAGTACTTC. It encodes CAISESPGQGSYEQYF.

V gene TRBV7-9 combines with J gene TRBJ1-5; weak D call: TRBD1 (6 bases). The V and J ends lost 5 bases and 0 bases respectively, with 23 bases between them. Germline V gene data show CDR1 as SEHNR and CDR2 as FQNEAQ (reference sequence). The CDR3 covers 19 residues. The CDR3 here is CASSTGGQGGKLSNQPQHF. DNA of the CDR3: TGTGCCAGCAGCACGGGGGGGCAGGGAGGAAAACTTAGCAATCAGCCCCAGCATTTT. Based on the CDR3 plus reference TRBV7-9 and TRBJ1-5, the full variable domain is DTGVSQNPRHKITKRGQNVTFRCDPISEHNRLYWYRQTLGQGPEFLTYFQNEAQLEKSRLLSDRFSAERPKGSFSTLEIQRTEQGDSAMYLCASSTGGQGGKLSNQPQHFGDGTRLSIL.

There are many counts of this clone. The V gene is TRBV15, the J gene TRBJ2-7; TRBD1 agrees at 9 bases. The length of the CDR3 is 15 residues. V lost 8 bases and J lost 3; bases outside the gene matches: 11. Germline V gene sequence: CDR1 LNHNV, CDR2 YYDKDF (reference sequence). The CDR3 bases are TGTGCCACCCAACCCGACAGGGGGGGCTTCTACGAGCAGTACTTC. Its protein is CATQPDRGGFYEQYF.

A few counts support this clone. Other nucleotide sequences from this sample produce the same CDR3. The chain is built from TRBV4-1 and TRBJ2-2; D not resolved. This CDR3 has 12 amino acids. The germline V and J ends were trimmed by 4 bases and 2 bases, with 2 bases remaining between them. Per germline, CDR1 MGHRA and CDR2 YSYEKL. The CDR3 is CASSRNTGELFF. The CDR3 nucleotides read TGCGCCAGCAGCCGAAACACCGGGGAGCTGTTTTTT.

V is TRBV7-8 and J is TRBJ2-1; D call uncertain. CDR3 length: 12 amino acids. Germline V gene sequence: CDR1 SGHVS, CDR2 FQNEAQ. Trimming removed 0 bases from V and 8 bases from J, with 5 bases in between. The CDR3 DNA reads as TGTGCCAGCAGCTTAGCCGCGGATGAGCAGTTCTTC. Translating it yields CASSLAADEQFF.

A word on this clone: Other DNA sequences from this sample encode an identical CDR3 as well. The chain couples TRBV28 to TRBJ2-3; a weak D match, TRBD1 (6 bases). CDR3 length: 14 residues. The germline CDR1 and CDR2 sequences are MDHEN and SYDVKM. V was pared by 5 bases and J by 2 bases, with 11 bases between. Here the CDR3 DNA reads TGTGCCAGCAGTCCCAGGGGCCACACAGATACGCAGTATTTT. This sequence encodes CASSPRGHTDTQYF.

This clone was seen more than once but under ten times. The rearrangement links TRBV6-1 to TRBJ2-7; D gene ambiguous. Trimming shortened V by 2 bases and J by 7 bases, and 12 bases separated the two germline ends. Germline CDR1 is MNHNS and CDR2 is SASEGT. This CDR3 spans 13 amino acids. CDR3 coding DNA: TGTGCCAGCAGTGAAAGTCAGCCCCTGGAGCAGTACTTC. Its protein product is CASSESQPLEQYF.

The chain links TRBV5-5 to TRBJ2-6, with 8 nucleotides matching TRBD1. With V trimmed by 1 base and J by 0 bases, 12 bases remained unmatched. CDR1 and CDR2 (germline): SGHKS, YYEKEE (reference sequence). This CDR3 comprises 20 residues. CDR3 loop: CASSLRLTGTGISGANVLTF. The DNA of the CDR3 is TGTGCCAGCAGCTTGCGATTAACCGGGACAGGAATCTCTGGGGCCAACGTCCTGACTTTC.

The CDR3 spells CASSPRLAGFYEQYF. CDR3 sequence (DNA): TGTGCCAGCAGCCCCAGACTAGCGGGATTCTACGAGCAGTACTTC. The V gene is TRBV11-2, the J gene TRBJ2-7, with 11 bases identical to TRBD2. Looked up from germline, CDR1 is SGHAT and CDR2 is FQNNGV. The CDR3 has 15 amino acids. J gave up 3 bases and V 5 bases, and 6 bases lay outside the gene matches.

The genes are TRBV30 and TRBJ2-7; TRBD1 might be the D (5 bases). Trimming shortened V by 8 bases and J by 0 bases, and 14 bases separated the two germline ends. The germline gives CDR1 GTSNPN, CDR2 SVGIG (reference sequence). CDR3 length equals 13 residues. The CDR3 DNA reads as TGTGCCGGGGCTGAAGCTAACTCCTACGAGCAGTACTTC. It yields the protein CAGAEANSYEQYF.

To note about this clone: The sample holds other DNA sequences that translate to the same CDR3. The chain uses TRBV7-9 and TRBJ2-1; D remains ambiguous. The V end was cut by 3 bases, the J end by 6 bases, with 9 bases between. From germline, CDR1 is SEHNR and CDR2 FQNEAQ (reference sequence). The CDR3 runs 13 residues. This CDR3 is CASSLSESNEQFF. DNA for the CDR3: TGTGCCAGCAGCTTGTCGGAGAGCAATGAGCAGTTCTTC.

The rearrangement links TRBV28 to TRBJ2-7; D is undetermined. CDR1 is MDHEN, CDR2 SYDVKM, per germline. The length of the CDR3 is 13 residues. V lost 1 base and J lost 3, with 7 bases in between. Written as DNA, the CDR3 is TGTGCCAGCAGTTTATCGCCGGGCTACGAGCAGTACTTC. Residues: CASSLSPGYEQYF.

In the case of this clone: The same CDR3 arises from other DNA sequences in this sample as well. The rearrangement joins TRBV27 to TRBJ2-7; D is unclear. The CDR3 totals 13 residues. V gave up 3 bases and J gave up 3 bases, with 9 bases separating them. Germline CDR1 reads MNHEY; CDR2 reads SMNVEV (reference sequence). CDR3: CASSFSPSYEQYF. The CDR3, as DNA: TGTGCCAGCAGTTTTTCCCCCAGCTACGAGCAGTACTTC.